This T cell receptor (beta chain) was captured by sequencing in a study of cytomegalovirus exposure and HLA in healthy donors. Primers: 60 Vbeta forward and 13 Jbeta reverse. Assay: immunoSEQ multiplex PCR; the TCRdb copy retains only in-frame clones and omits some. The sample carries 100,000 or so clones, approximately 82% recorded once. CDR1 KGHSH and CDR2 LQKENI come from the germline V gene. V was clipped by 2 bases and J by 0 bases; unmatched bases: 4. CDR3 length equals 16 residues. This sequence was found in a man aged 35-49 years in good health and CMV-seropositive. J is TRBJ1-3 and V is TRBV18; 7 bases line up with TRBD1. What was sequenced was PBMCs. The CDR3 region has the DNA TGTGCCAGCTCACCAGGACAGGATCTCTCTGGAAACACCATATATTTT. It specifies CASSPGQDLSGNTIYF.